This record covers a single TCR beta chain. Its antigen is unknown. Germline V gene data show CDR1 as MNHEY and CDR2 as SVGEGT. The CDR3 is 14 residues long. V shed 2 bases and J shed 5 bases, with 12 bases lying between them. The data stem from a study of post-analysis software for immune sequencing data. Whole-study results and caveats: Diversity measured as normalized Chao1 was significantly lower in multiple sclerosis patients than in controls. With TRBV5-6, TRBV5-1 and TRBV20-1 included, five TRBV segments were more frequent in patients than in controls.

Researchers reported that TCR beta cDNA libraries carried unique molecular identifiers. cDNA molecules numbering about 480,000 came from around 1 to 10 million T cells. MiXCR, run by TCRdb on the PCR reads, gives a single entry per CDR3 protein. In the table there are 450,000 or so distinct CDR3 sequences, under 55% of which are singletons. This receptor was taken from a girl under 18 with multiple sclerosis. The sample taken for sequencing was blood. The chain recombines TRBV6-2 or TRBV6-3 with TRBJ1-2, with D perhaps matching TRBD1 (5 bases). CDR3 in DNA: TGTGCCAGCAGTTACAACGAGGGGACTTATGGCTACACCTTC. This encodes CASSYNEGTYGYTF.